This T cell receptor (beta chain) was documented in a study of T cells in Graves' hyperthyroidism and ophthalmopathy. Regarding the study as a whole: Blood also carried most thyroid clonotypes expanded above 0.001.

The sample holds many counts of this clonotype. Its target is not known. The V gene end was trimmed by 5 bases and the J gene end by 5 bases; junction bases not matched to a gene: 8. Germline V CDR1 and CDR2: SGHVS, FQNEAQ. CDR3 size: 15 residues. Researchers took RNA transcripts and amplified the TCR beta CDR3 regions from them. First-round RT-PCR targeting the TCR CDR3 was performed with the HTBI primer set. Each CDR3 protein gets one entry after TCRdb re-called the multiplex PCR reads with MiXCR. The sample lists more than 300,000 distinct CDR3 sequences; approximately 13% were seen once. Sequenced material: blood. This rearrangement joins TRBV7-8 to TRBJ2-5, with TRBD1 identical over 10 bases. This TCR came from a woman aged 60-75 years with Graves' hyperthyroidism. The CDR3 spells CASSISGTGVETQYF. The CDR3 nucleotides read TGTGCCAGCAGCATCTCCGGGACAGGGGTTGAGACCCAGTACTTC.